This is a list of T cell receptor beta chains from one sample in a study of T cell responses to AZD1222 COVID-19 vaccine. Assay: immunoSEQ multiplex PCR; the TCRdb copy retains only in-frame clones and omits some. The repertoire consists of more than 70,000 clones, with more than 85% occurring once and the leading ten covering around 26%. The input for sequencing was peripheral blood, taken 28 days after the second AZD1222 dose. The receptor source for this set is an adult who received the AZD1222 COVID-19 vaccine. The CDR3 runs from the conserved cysteine through the conserved F or W. A D gene is named only where the DNA matches it firmly. Not every row has a clone size; where given, it reads once, few, many or a size class.

j_call v_call clone_size d_call cdr3_length cdr3_nt cdr3_aa
TRBJ1-6 TRBV9 . . 19 TGTGCCAGCAGCCCCCAGGGAAATGGACTGGGGGTGAGGAATTCACCCCTCCACTTT CASSPQGNGLGVRNSPLHF
TRBJ2-7 TRBV7-3 . . 15 TGTGCCAGCAGCATCGCCCCCACGGGGGCCTACGAGCAGTACTTC CASSIAPTGAYEQYF
TRBJ1-5 TRBV3-1/TRBV3-2 once . 14 TGTGCCAGCAGCCCTGACATGAGGGGTCAGCCCCAGCATTTT CASSPDMRGQPQHF
TRBJ1-2 TRBV28 once . 14 TGTGCCAGCAGTCCCTGGGGCTCCGGGAGGGGCTACACCTTC CASSPWGSGRGYTF
TRBJ1-1 TRBV6-6 few . 15 TGTGCCAGCAGTTCGCGATGGGGGGAAAACACTGAAGCTTTCTTT CASSSRWGENTEAFF
TRBJ2-7 TRBV5-1 . TRBD2 16 TGCGCCAGCAGCTTGGAATCGGCGGGAGTATCGGACGAGCAGTACTTC CASSLESAGVSDEQYF
TRBJ1-5 TRBV2 . . 12 TGTGCCAGCAGTGAAAGCAATCAGCCCCAGCATTTT CASSESNQPQHF
TRBJ2-1 TRBV7-2 . . 15 TGTGCCAGCAGCTTAACGATGGGTGGGAGCCTTGAGCAGTTCTTC CASSLTMGGSLEQFF
TRBJ2-3 TRBV5-1 . . 13 TGCGCCAGCAGCGAGGGGGTAACAGATACGCAGTATTTT CASSEGVTDTQYF
TRBJ2-5 TRBV9 . TRBD2 19 TGTGCCAGCAGCGTGGAACAGACTAGCGCCAGTCCTTTGGCGGGGACCCAGTACTTC CASSVEQTSASPLAGTQYF
TRBJ1-6 TRBV7-8 . . 15 TGTGCCAGCAGCCCTTGGCGGGATGGCAATTCACCCCTCCACTTT CASSPWRDGNSPLHF
TRBJ1-2 TRBV28 once . 11 TGTGCCAGCAGTGTTGCCGTTGGCTACACCTTC CASSVAVGYTF
TRBJ2-6 TRBV7-2 once . 13 TGTGCCAGCAGCTTAGGGGGGGAGCGTCGCCTGACTTTC CASSLGGERRLTF
TRBJ1-4 TRBV28 . TRBD1 17 TGTGCCAGCAGTTTAGTTCGCAGGGGGCCTGATAATGAAAAACTGTTTTTT CASSLVRRGPDNEKLFF
TRBJ2-5 TRBV25-1 . . 15 TGTGCCAGCAGTAGCTCAATGAGGACCCTCGAGACCCAGTACTTC CASSSSMRTLETQYF
TRBJ1-2 TRBV3-1/TRBV3-2 . . 13 TGTGCCAGCAGTCACAGGGTATCGTGGGGCTACACCTTC CASSHRVSWGYTF
TRBJ2-1 TRBV6-5 . . 15 TGTGCCAGCAGTTACTCGCCAGGGCGGTACAATGAGCAGTTCTTC CASSYSPGRYNEQFF
TRBJ2-3 TRBV15 . . 15 TGTGCCACCAGCAGGGGAGCTGGGGGCACAGATACGCAGTATTTT CATSRGAGGTDTQYF
TRBJ2-1 TRBV19 . . 15 TGTGCCAGTAGTCCTCCCCCGGCGACCTACAATGAGCAGTTCTTC CASSPPPATYNEQFF
TRBJ2-1 TRBV27 . TRBD1 16 TGTGCCAGCAGTCCTACCGGGACAGGGGGATACAATGAGCAGTTCTTC CASSPTGTGGYNEQFF
TRBJ1-4 TRBV6-6 once . 14 TGTGCCAGCAGTAGAACCGCAACTAATGAAAAACTGTTTTTT CASSRTATNEKLFF
TRBJ2-2 TRBV5-1 . . 15 TGCGCCAGCAGCCCCTCGGACTCTAACACCGGGGAGCTGTTTTTT CASSPSDSNTGELFF
TRBJ2-3 TRBV15 . . 15 TGTGCCACCAGCAGAGATAAGCGGAACACAGATACGCAGTATTTT CATSRDKRNTDTQYF
TRBJ1-1 TRBV10-2 . . 13 TGCGCCAGCAGTGAAGGAGGGAACACTGAAGCTTTCTTT CASSEGGNTEAFF
TRBJ2-3 TRBV5-6 . . 11 TGTGCCAGCAGAGCGGTAGATACGCAGTATTTT CASRAVDTQYF
TRBJ1-3 TRBV7-2 . TRBD1 15 TGTGCCAGCAGCCCACAGGGGGCGCCAGGAAACACCATATATTTT CASSPQGAPGNTIYF
TRBJ2-7 TRBV6-5 . TRBD1 14 TGTGCCAGCAGTTACGAGGGGGCGCCGGGAGAGCAGTACTTC CASSYEGAPGEQYF
TRBJ2-1 TRBV12-3/TRBV12-4 . . 13 TGTGCCAGCAGGAACAGGTTATCGAGGGGGGAGTTCTTC CASRNRLSRGEFF
TRBJ2-5 TRBV15 once TRBD1 13 TGTGCCACCAGCAGCCCCTCAGGGGGTGACCAGTACTTC CATSSPSGGDQYF
TRBJ2-3 TRBV19 . TRBD1 14 TGTGCCAGTAGTTCGACAGGGGGATCTGATACGCAGTATTTT CASSSTGGSDTQYF
TRBJ1-1 TRBV11-1 . TRBD1 14 TGTGCCAGCAGCCCAGGACAGGGAGCCACTGAAGCTTTCTTT CASSPGQGATEAFF
TRBJ1-4 TRBV10-3 . . 14 TGTGCCATCAGTGAGCCAGGGTCTAATGAAAAACTGTTTTTT CAISEPGSNEKLFF
TRBJ2-1 TRBV7-6 . TRBD2 15 TGTGCCAGCAGCCTGATGACTAGCGGGACCAATGAGCAGTTCTTC CASSLMTSGTNEQFF
TRBJ1-2 TRBV9 . TRBD1 13 TGTGCCAGCAGCGTAACAGGGGACGGAGGCTACACCTTC CASSVTGDGGYTF
TRBJ2-1 TRBV7-3 . TRBD2 12 TGTGCCAGCAGCGACCTAGCGGCTGAGCAGTTCTTC CASSDLAAEQFF
TRBJ2-2 TRBV15 once . 13 TGTGCCACCGCTAAAGTTCTGGACGGGGAGCTGTTTTTT CATAKVLDGELFF
TRBJ1-2 TRBV6-5 . . 14 TGTGCCAGCAGTTACTCCCCGGGTAGGGGTCGTCACACCTTC CASSYSPGRGRHTF
TRBJ1-1 TRBV7-2 . TRBD1 14 TGTGCCAGCAGCTCCACCGGGACAGGGGCTGAAGCTTTCTTT CASSSTGTGAEAFF
TRBJ2-5 TRBV5-1 . TRBD2 17 TGCGCCAGCAGCTTCGGACTAGCGGGAGGTTCCGGGGAGACCCAGTACTTC CASSFGLAGGSGETQYF
TRBJ2-2 TRBV18 . TRBD2 16 TGTGCCAGCTCACCACCGACTAGCCAGCCAACCGGGGAGCTGTTTTTT CASSPPTSQPTGELFF
TRBJ2-2 TRBV3-1/TRBV3-2 . TRBD1 16 TGTGCCAGCAGCTCCCGGACAGGGCGAAACACCGGGGAGCTGTTTTTT CASSSRTGRNTGELFF
TRBJ1-2 TRBV6-6 once . 15 TGTGCCAGCAGTTACGCCGGGGGGGGGCCAATTGGCTACACCTTC CASSYAGGGPIGYTF
TRBJ2-2 TRBV19 . . 13 TGTGCCAGTAATAACGGGAACACCGGGGAGCTGTTTTTT CASNNGNTGELFF
TRBJ1-3 TRBV5-6 . . 13 TGTGCCAGCAGCCCTACCCACCGGAGGACCATATATTTT CASSPTHRRTIYF
TRBJ2-1 TRBV4-1 . TRBD1 16 TGCGCCAGCAGCCAAGAACCGGGACAGGGATGGAATGAGCAGTTCTTC CASSQEPGQGWNEQFF
TRBJ1-2 TRBV5-1 . . 14 TGCGCCAGCAGCTTGGAGCCAGGGCAGGCGGGCTACACCTTC CASSLEPGQAGYTF
TRBJ2-7 TRBV27 . TRBD2 12 TGTGCCCTGGGGCGGGAGGTCTACGAGCAGTACTTC CALGREVYEQYF